The 8 T cell receptor beta chains below all came from one sample that was sequenced in a study of T cell changes during pregnancy in multiple sclerosis. The data were produced by immunoSEQ multiplex PCR, yet TCRdb's version contains in-frame clones alone and is incomplete. The sample yields around 30,000 clones, around 90% seen once. The material was CD4+ T cells from peripheral blood mononuclear cells, obtained in the third trimester of pregnancy. These receptors all stem from a female donor in good health, enrolled as a control in a pregnancy study.

The V call is TRBV30, the J call TRBJ2-3; 9 nucleotides align to TRBD1. V shed 0 bases, J shed 2 bases, and the junction held 6 bases outside the gene matches. The CDR3 length is 16 residues. CDR1 GTSNPN and CDR2 SVGIG come from the germline V gene (reference sequence). This chain's CDR3 is CAWSVGTGSNTDTQYF. CDR3 sequence (DNA): TGTGCCTGGAGTGTGGGGACAGGGTCGAACACAGATACGCAGTATTTT.

V is TRBV5-1 and J is TRBJ1-3; no clear D gene. Trimming removed 0 bases from V and 2 bases from J, with 3 bases in between. The CDR3 consists of 13 residues. Germline CDR1 is SGHRS and CDR2 is YFSETQ. The CDR3 reads CASSLAAGNTIYF. The DNA for the CDR3 is TGCGCCAGCAGCTTGGCCGCTGGAAACACCATATATTTT.

This clone was observed once. The chain has TRBV9 and TRBJ2-3; D might be TRBD2 (5 bases). CDR1 and CDR2 from the germline V gene are SGDLS and YYNGEE. V lost 2 bases, J lost 1 base, and 14 bases lay in between. This CDR3 spans 16 amino acids. The CDR3 DNA is TGTGCCAGCAGCGTTCTAGGAGGTCGTGGCACAGATACGCAGTATTTT. This encodes CASSVLGGRGTDTQYF.

J is TRBJ1-2 and V is TRBV28; D may be TRBD1 (5 bases). Germline assignment: CDR1 MDHEN and CDR2 SYDVKM. V lost 0 bases to trimming and J lost 2 bases, with 7 bases between them. This CDR3 is built from 14 residues. The CDR3 DNA reads TGTGCCAGCAGTTTATGGGGGGGGAACTATGGCTACACCTTC. It specifies CASSLWGGNYGYTF.

As to this clone: The junction departs from the called germline gene at one end, perhaps through a read error. V gene TRBV19 combines with J gene TRBJ1-1, with unresolved D. Germline CDR1 reads LNHDA; CDR2 reads SQIVND (reference sequence). This CDR3 has 15 amino acids. The CDR3 DNA sequence: TGTGCCACTAGTCCCGGAGCCCCTTTAGACACTGAAGCTTTCTTT. Its translation is CATSPGAPLDTEAFF.

The CDR3 coding sequence is TGTGCCTGGAACGCGGGGAGCCTTAACTATGGCTACACCTTC. Translation: CAWNAGSLNYGYTF. The chain has TRBV30 and TRBJ1-2, with no clear D. CDR1 and CDR2 from the germline V gene are GTSNPN and SVGIG (reference sequence). CDR3 length: 14 residues. The V and J ends lost 4 bases and 1 base respectively, with 13 bases between them.

V and J are TRBV4-1 and TRBJ2-4; 14 nucleotides align to TRBD2. The CDR3 has 17 amino acids. The J segment lost 8 bases and the V segment lost 0 bases, leaving 6 bases of the junction unmatched. Looked up from germline, CDR1 is MGHRA and CDR2 is YSYEKL. CDR3 residues: CASSQDLGTSGSDIQYF. The CDR3 DNA reads as TGCGCCAGCAGCCAAGATTTGGGGACTAGCGGGAGTGACATTCAGTACTTC.

This chain uses TRBV5-6 with TRBJ1-1, with D tentatively TRBD1 (5 bases). Germline CDR1 and CDR2: SGHDT and YYEEEE. This CDR3 spans 14 amino acids. The germline V and J ends were trimmed by 2 bases and 1 base, with 9 bases remaining between them. The CDR3 nucleotides are TGTGCCAGCAGCTTTGGGGACTCGAACACTGAAGCTTTCTTT. Translation gives CASSFGDSNTEAFF.